A selection of T cell receptor beta chains follows, all from one sample in a study of T cells in Graves' hyperthyroidism and ophthalmopathy. One entry per CDR3 protein results from TCRdb running MiXCR on the multiplex PCR reads. Here the sample spans 95,000 to 100,000 distinct CDR3 sequences, over 50% being singletons. Material: blood. The receptors derive from a woman aged 40 to 50 with Graves' hyperthyroidism. CDR3s include the opening cysteine and the closing phenylalanine or tryptophan. The order of the fields is D gene, clone size, J gene, V gene, CDR3 protein, CDR3 DNA. The D gene is left open where the match is weak. The listing skips clone size in some rows; elsewhere it reads once, few, many or a size class.

NA | many | TRBJ1-5 | TRBV4-2 | CASSQGASYSNQPQHF | TGTGCCAGCAGCCAGGGTGCGTCTTATAGCAATCAGCCCCAGCATTTT
NA | many | TRBJ1-4 | TRBV7-6 | CASSLTGGVEKLFF | TGTGCCAGCAGCCTCACAGGTGGCGTAGAAAAACTGTTTTTT
TRBD1 | once | TRBJ2-7 | TRBV15 | CAASSLRTGDYEQYF | TGTGCCGCCAGCAGCCTCAGGACAGGGGACTACGAGCAGTACTTC
NA | many | TRBJ2-7 | TRBV7-6 | CASSLAPNRAAYEQYF | TGTGCCAGCAGCTTAGCCCCAAACAGGGCTGCATACGAGCAGTACTTC
NA | few | TRBJ1-1 | TRBV25-1 | CASRGRNTEAFF | TGTGCCAGCAGGGGTCGGAACACTGAAGCTTTCTTT
NA | many | TRBJ2-5 | TRBV29-1 | CSLLDSLQETQYF | TGCAGCTTACTGGACTCCCTCCAAGAGACCCAGTACTTC
NA | many | TRBJ2-6 | TRBV19 | CATKGSSGANVLTF | TGTGCCACCAAGGGTTCCTCTGGGGCCAACGTCCTGACTTTC
NA | NA | TRBJ2-5 | TRBV4-1 | CASSQGRLTETQYF | TGCGCCAGCAGCCAAGGAAGACTCACAGAGACCCAGTACTTC
NA | NA | TRBJ2-2 | TRBV6-6 | CASSEWGGNTGELFF | TGTGCCAGCAGTGAATGGGGAGGGAACACCGGGGAGCTGTTTTTT
NA | many | TRBJ1-2 | TRBV7-2 | CASSLVAGANYGYTF | TGTGCCAGCAGCTTAGTCGCGGGGGCTAACTATGGCTACACCTTC
NA | NA | TRBJ2-7 | TRBV14 | CASSQDVSSPYEQYF | TGTGCCAGCAGCCAAGATGTATCCTCCCCCTACGAGCAGTACTTC
TRBD2 | many | TRBJ2-7 | TRBV25-1 | CASSRASGSYEQYF | TGTGCCAGCAGCCGCGCTAGCGGCTCCTACGAGCAGTACTTC
NA | many | TRBJ2-5 | TRBV3-1 | CASSQDRGPAQETQYF | TGTGCCAGCAGCCAAGATCGGGGGCCCGCACAAGAGACCCAGTACTTC
TRBD2 | NA | TRBJ2-7 | TRBV9 | CASSVGLAGEFYEQYF | TGTGCCAGCAGCGTGGGACTAGCGGGAGAATTCTACGAGCAGTACTTC
TRBD1 | NA | TRBJ1-2 | TRBV29-1 | CSVEMRQGADGYTF | TGCAGCGTTGAAATGAGACAGGGGGCAGACGGCTACACCTTC
TRBD1 | once | TRBJ1-3 | TRBV2 | CASGTGVNTIYF | TGTGCCAGCGGGACAGGGGTAAACACCATATATTTT
NA | once | TRBJ2-5 | TRBV7-2 | CASRQGFRTQYF | TGTGCCAGCAGACAGGGATTTAGGACCCAGTACTTC
NA | NA | TRBJ1-5 | TRBV10-3 | CATRDFSNQPQHF | TGTGCCACACGGGATTTTAGCAATCAGCCCCAGCATTTT
NA | many | TRBJ1-2 | TRBV7-9 | CASGTGGRGYTF | TGTGCCAGCGGCACGGGGGGCCGTGGCTACACCTTC
NA | many | TRBJ2-5 | TRBV7-2 | CASSFTRGLGGETQYF | TGTGCCAGCAGCTTTACCCGAGGACTAGGGGGGGAGACCCAGTACTTC
TRBD1 | NA | TRBJ1-2 | TRBV9 | CASRGEGGTGINYGYTF | TGTGCCAGCAGAGGTGAAGGGGGGACAGGGATTAACTATGGCTACACCTTC
TRBD2 | NA | TRBJ2-5 | TRBV7-2 | CASSLARTSVETQYF | TGTGCCAGCAGCTTAGCCCGGACTAGCGTGGAGACCCAGTACTTC
NA | NA | TRBJ2-7 | TRBV7-2 | CASSLGGIPYEQYF | TGTGCCAGCAGCTTAGGAGGGATCCCCTACGAGCAGTACTTC
NA | NA | TRBJ1-2 | TRBV9 | CASSVGFGTDYGYTF | TGTGCCAGCAGCGTAGGGTTCGGGACGGACTATGGCTACACCTTC
NA | NA | TRBJ2-5 | TRBV7-9 | CASREGQTQYF | TGTGCCAGCAGGGAAGGACAGACCCAGTACTTC
NA | NA | TRBJ2-2 | TRBV7-2 | CASSLGGHGELFF | TGTGCCAGCAGCTTAGGTGGGCACGGGGAGCTGTTTTTT
TRBD2 | many | TRBJ2-7 | TRBV19 | CASSISGTSDYEQYF | TGTGCCAGTAGTATCTCCGGGACTAGCGACTACGAGCAGTACTTC
NA | NA | TRBJ1-1 | TRBV7-3 | CAGSLLGLTEAFF | TGTGCCGGCAGCCTCCTAGGGCTGACTGAAGCTTTCTTT
TRBD1 | once | TRBJ2-7 | TRBV30 | CAWSVPLGTGGKQYF | TGTGCCTGGAGTGTACCCCTCGGGACAGGGGGGAAGCAGTACTTC
NA | many | TRBJ1-2 | TRBV4-2 | CASSQVRTGSVDYTF | TGTGCCAGCAGCCAAGTTAGGACGGGCTCGGTAGACTACACCTTC
TRBD1 | NA | TRBJ2-7 | TRBV19 | CASGTGDYEQYF | TGTGCCAGCGGGACAGGGGACTACGAGCAGTACTTC
TRBD1 | NA | TRBJ1-1 | TRBV7-6 | CASGFGQAMNTEAFF | TGTGCCAGCGGCTTTGGACAGGCTATGAATACTGAAGCTTTCTTT
TRBD1 | many | TRBJ1-2 | TRBV25-1 | CASSATTGRWGYTF | TGTGCCAGCAGTGCTACGACAGGGCGGTGGGGCTACACCTTC
NA | NA | TRBJ2-7 | TRBV20-1 | CSARLRRGRAYEQYF | TGCAGTGCTAGGTTACGCCGCGGGCGCGCCTACGAGCAGTACTTC
TRBD1 | few | TRBJ1-5 | TRBV20-1 | CSARSQGAVINQPQHF | TGCAGTGCTAGATCTCAGGGGGCCGTTATAAATCAGCCCCAGCATTTT
NA | many | TRBJ2-3 | TRBV7-2 | CASSSSSGGNTQYF | TGTGCCAGCAGCTCATCGAGCGGAGGGAATACGCAGTATTTT
NA | many | TRBJ1-1 | TRBV5-1 | CASSFYQGNTEAFF | TGCGCCAGCAGCTTCTATCAGGGAAACACTGAAGCTTTCTTT
TRBD2 | NA | TRBJ2-2 | TRBV20-1 | CSASPSGRAGGELFF | TGCAGTGCCAGCCCTAGCGGGAGGGCCGGCGGGGAGCTGTTTTTT
NA | NA | TRBJ1-4 | TRBV2 | CASGTAGMGEKLFF | TGTGCCAGCGGTACGGCAGGGATGGGTGAAAAACTGTTTTTT
NA | many | TRBJ2-2 | TRBV7-9 | CASSSPSRSGELFF | TGTGCCAGCAGCTCGCCCTCCAGGTCCGGGGAGCTGTTTTTT
NA | many | TRBJ2-7 | TRBV6-5 | CASSPPEGTREQYF | TGTGCCAGCAGTCCCCCCGAGGGGACGAGGGAGCAGTACTTC
NA | NA | TRBJ1-5 | TRBV20-1 | CSARVTGGLRGPQHF | TGCAGTGCTAGAGTTACCGGAGGACTCCGGGGGCCCCAGCATTTT
TRBD2 | NA | TRBJ2-2 | TRBV9 | CASSVPHGGAAGELFF | TGTGCCAGCAGCGTACCCCACGGGGGGGCGGCCGGGGAGCTGTTTTTT
TRBD1 | many | TRBJ2-5 | TRBV27 | CASSSLLTTGQETQYF | TGTGCCAGCAGTTCCCTACTTACGACAGGGCAAGAGACCCAGTACTTC
TRBD1 | many | TRBJ2-7 | TRBV7-8 | CASSSRDRVYEQYF | TGTGCCAGCAGCTCCAGGGACAGGGTCTACGAGCAGTACTTC
NA | NA | TRBJ1-4 | TRBV7-2 | CASSLRMGGGEKLFF | TGTGCCAGCAGCTTACGTATGGGGGGGGGGGAAAAACTGTTTTTT
NA | few | TRBJ2-6 | TRBV5-1 | CASSFGDNVLTF | TGCGCCAGCAGCTTTGGGGACAACGTCCTGACTTTC
TRBD2 | few | TRBJ2-2 | TRBV20-1 | CSARDLRGSGRKTGELFF | TGCAGTGCTAGAGATCTAAGGGGGAGCGGGAGAAAAACCGGGGAGCTGTTTTTT
NA | NA | TRBJ1-4 | TRBV7-2 | CASSSAGDSTNEKLFF | TGTGCCAGCAGCTCCGCGGGGGATTCAACTAATGAAAAACTGTTTTTT
TRBD2 | many | TRBJ2-7 | TRBV7-2 | CASSLRTSGWRAGEQYF | TGTGCCAGCAGCTTGAGGACTAGCGGGTGGCGCGCTGGCGAGCAGTACTTC
NA | many | TRBJ2-7 | TRBV29-1 | CSVDLGHEQYF | TGCAGCGTTGATCTGGGCCACGAGCAGTACTTC
TRBD1 | many | TRBJ1-4 | TRBV5-6 | CASSFDRGTTKLFF | TGTGCCAGCAGTTTCGACAGGGGGACGACAAAACTGTTTTTT
NA | NA | TRBJ2-5 | TRBV7-2 | CASSLDFGFRETQYF | TGTGCCAGCAGCTTAGACTTCGGGTTTCGTGAGACCCAGTACTTC